These 8 T cell receptor beta chains were all obtained from the same sample, sequenced in a study of T-cell memory formation after mild COVID-19. TCRdb passed the 5' RACE reads through MiXCR, listing each CDR3 protein once. The sample records around 140,000 distinct CDR3 sequences, 6% to 7% being singletons. Source material: PBMCs or a T cell subset sorted from them (not recorded which). Source of these receptors: an adult woman who had mild COVID-19 (a few samples of this study predate the infection). Cell type and time point are not known.

The chain couples TRBV25-1 to TRBJ2-7; 11 bases align to TRBD1. This CDR3 comprises 15 residues. CDR1 is MGHDK and CDR2 is SYGVNS in the germline V gene. Trimming took 1 base from V and 3 from J; bases not matched to a gene: 2. The chain's CDR3 is CASSELGTGGYEQYF. The CDR3 nucleotides read TGTGCCAGCAGTGAATTGGGGACAGGGGGCTACGAGCAGTACTTC.

On this clonotype itself: The germline gene is not matched at one end of the junction; a read error may be the cause. The rearrangement links TRBV7-7 to TRBJ2-7, with TRBD2 identical over 12 bases. The CDR3 length is 17 residues. CDR1 is SSHAT, CDR2 FNYEAQ, per germline (reference sequence). The CDR3 sequence: CASSPRASGRAGYEQYF. CDR3 sequence (DNA): TGTGCTAGCAGCCCCCGGGCTAGCGGGAGGGCCGGCTACGAGCAGTACTTC.

The rearrangement links TRBV7-6 to TRBJ2-1, with 14 bases lining up with TRBD2. Per germline, CDR1 SGHVS and CDR2 FNYEAQ. J lost 5 bases, V lost 5 bases, and 5 bases had no gene match. CDR3 length: 16 amino acids. The DNA of the CDR3 is TGTGCCAGCAGCCGCGGGACTAGCGGGGGCCACAATGAGCAGTTCTTC. Protein product: CASSRGTSGGHNEQFF.

V is TRBV7-2 and J is TRBJ1-2; D is undetermined. V lost 0 bases and J 3 bases, leaving 11 bases between the germline ends. Germline CDR1 and CDR2: SGHTA and FQGNSA. The CDR3 covers 15 residues. The CDR3 DNA sequence: TGTGCCAGCAGCTTAGCGCATGGGGTTGACTATGGCTACACCTTC. Its translation is CASSLAHGVDYGYTF.

There are a few counts of this clonotype. The chain is built from TRBV11-2 and TRBJ2-1; 7 positions agree with TRBD1. V was clipped by 0 bases and J by 8 bases; unmatched bases: 4. Germline CDR1 reads SGHAT; CDR2 reads FQNNGV. The CDR3 spans 14 residues. CDR3 residues: CASSLDGDSYEQFF. CDR3 DNA sequence: TGTGCCAGCAGCTTAGATGGGGACAGTTATGAGCAGTTCTTC.

This clonotype was counted between two and nine times. Written as DNA, the CDR3 is TGTGCCAGCAGCTTTGGGGACAGGGGCAACAATCAGCCCCAGCATTTT. This gives the protein CASSFGDRGNNQPQHF. V is TRBV7-2 and J is TRBJ1-5; TRBD1 matches at 10 bases. With 3 bases clipped from V and 3 bases from J, the junction kept 5 bases outside the gene matches. The germline CDR1 and CDR2 sequences are SGHTA and FQGNSA. This CDR3 spans 16 amino acids.

The chain is built from TRBV6-6 and TRBJ2-7, with D hard to call. The CDR3 runs 14 residues. V dropped 0 bases and J dropped 3 bases, with 9 bases sitting between them. Germline CDR1 reads MNHNY; CDR2 reads SVGAGI (reference sequence). CDR3 bases: TGTGCCAGCAGTTACTCGTTGGGAAGCTACGAGCAGTACTTC. The encoded protein is CASSYSLGSYEQYF.

This clonotype appeared many times. This chain connects TRBV7-2 to TRBJ2-7; 12 bases are a match to TRBD1. Trimming removed 1 base from V and 7 bases from J; junction bases left unmatched: 5. The CDR3 has 15 amino acids. Looked up from germline, CDR1 is SGHTA and CDR2 is FQGNSA. The CDR3 region is CASSLEGQGAREQYF. CDR3 coding DNA: TGTGCCAGCAGCTTAGAGGGACAGGGGGCTCGAGAGCAGTACTTC.